The clone carrying this T cell receptor beta chain was seen repeatedly, ten times or more. TCRdb processed the RT-PCR reads anew with MiXCR; each CDR3 protein has one entry. This sample has hundreds of thousands of distinct CDR3 sequences; approximately 15% occur once, and the top ten carry 3.6%. The trim removed 2 bases at V and 3 bases at J, leaving 5 bases unmatched. This CDR3 is 16 amino acids long. Germline V gives CDR1 DFQATT, CDR2 SNEGSKA (reference sequence). The sequenced sample was memory CD4+ T cells from blood. The clonotype was recovered from a female donor in good health, serving as a healthy control. The V call is TRBV20-1, the J call TRBJ2-4, with 12 bases fitting TRBD2. The CDR3 region is CSARLAGGDGKNIQYF. The CDR3 nucleotides read TGCAGTGCTAGACTAGCGGGAGGGGATGGCAAAAACATTCAGTACTTC.